This T cell receptor (beta chain) was observed in a study of OX40 agonist ivuxolimab in advanced cancers. Study background: Ivuxolimab, an agonist antibody against OX40 (CD134), was given to patients. Patients undergoing dose escalation presented with hepatocellular carcinoma, melanoma, renal cell or head and neck cancer. General observations from the study: Among the lowest levels of clonal expansion were found in partial responders at 0.1-3.0 mg/kg.

Enrollment shut out patients with autoimmune disease history or systemic immunosuppression. Produced via immunoSEQ multiplex PCR; TCRdb's table is partial and in-frame only. Of about 25,000 clones in the sample, roughly 85% were seen once. Details on this clone: Its target is not known.

This CDR3 has 17 residues. The germline V gene has CDR1 LNHNV and CDR2 YYDKDF (reference sequence). With V trimmed by 3 bases and J by 2 bases, 11 bases remained unmatched. The sequence derives from an adult with an advanced solid tumor such as melanoma, head and neck, liver or kidney cancer. This specimen consisted of CD4+ or CD8+ T cells sorted from blood, obtained in a trial of the OX40 agonist ivuxolimab. The chain combines TRBV15 with TRBJ1-2, with 8 bases that match TRBD1. The CDR3 nucleotides read TGTGCCACCAGCAGGGGCGCGACAGGGGCCCTAAACTATGGCTACACCTTC. It specifies CATSRGATGALNYGYTF.